This TCR beta chain derives from a study of cytomegalovirus exposure and HLA in healthy donors. Findings of the study overall: A further, later analysis showed that HLA-associated TCR beta chains (compared with equally common others) were more clonally expanded. TCR beta V- and J-gene trimming was later associated with a missense DCLRE1C variant. A later examination showed that TCR association rates differed by HLA locus, with DRB1 most and HLA-C fewest. The productive fraction for most TCR beta V segments was about 87% or about 30% in an earlier analysis.

The CDR3 is 16 residues long. Trimming removed 2 bases at V and 1 base at J, with 12 bases between. Germline V gives CDR1 MGHRA, CDR2 YSYEKL. On this clone itself: No antigen is known for it. This specimen includes other DNA sequences encoding the same CDR3.

Researchers ran the PCR with 60 Vbeta and 13 Jbeta primers. The repertoire was sequenced with immunoSEQ multiplex PCR; TCRdb's copy has only in-frame clones and lacks some. The sample includes fewer than 95,000 clones, 80% of them seen just once. Material for sequencing was PBMCs. The TCR comes from a man between 18 and 29 years old in good health and CMV-seronegative. V gene TRBV4-1 combines with J gene TRBJ2-1, with a weak D call TRBD2 (5 bases). The CDR3 DNA sequence: TGCGCCAGCAGCCAACGGCGGGCCAGTTCCTACAATGAGCAGTTCTTC. The encoded protein is CASSQRRASSYNEQFF.